This T cell receptor (beta chain) was retrieved from a study of shared clonotypes between healthy human individuals. CDR1 is MNHEY, CDR2 SMNVEV, per germline (reference sequence). This CDR3 contains 18 residues. V was trimmed by 4 bases and J by 0 bases, leaving 16 bases between them. General study findings and limits: Memory subsets generally showed smaller estimated richness than naive subsets did.

Measured with immunoSEQ multiplex PCR; TCRdb has only the in-frame clones, and not every one. This table has roughly 2.4 million clones, around 95% appearing once. As for this clone: Its antigen is still unknown.

The sample taken for sequencing was naive CD4+ T cells sorted from blood. Indicated subset: CD45RA+ positively selected. This sequence was found in a man between 18 and 29 years old in good health. J is TRBJ1-6 and V is TRBV27, with D perhaps TRBD1 (6 bases). The chain's CDR3 is CASSSLDSKSSYNSPLHF. In nucleotides, the CDR3 is TGTGCCAGCAGTTCATTGGACAGTAAGAGCTCCTATAATTCACCCCTCCACTTT.